A selection of T cell receptor beta chains follows, all from one sample in a study of blood T cells in healthy people across ages. TCRdb itself ran the 5' RACE reads through MiXCR, one entry per CDR3 protein. The table has around 1.5 million distinct CDR3 sequences, 59% seen once. Sequencing input: blood. The receptor set was obtained from a man younger than 30 in good health. The CDR3 runs from the conserved cysteine through the conserved F or W. The D gene is left open where the match is weak. Clone size is stated in some rows and not others, as once, few, many or a class when expanded.

v_call	d_call	clone_size	j_call	cdr3_nt	cdr3_aa
TRBV12-3/TRBV12-4	TRBD2	.	TRBJ2-7	TGTGCCAGCAGCCGCCGGGGCGGGGGTCCCTACGAGCAGTACTTC	CASSRRGGGPYEQYF
TRBV5-1	.	once	TRBJ1-1	TGCGCCAGCAGCTTTGTCCGGACCATGAACACTGAAGCTTTCTTT	CASSFVRTMNTEAFF
TRBV3-1	.	.	TRBJ1-2	TGTGCCAGCAGCCCAGGGATGGGATTACATGGCTACACCTTC	CASSPGMGLHGYTF
TRBV4-2	.	few	TRBJ2-7	TGTGCCAGCAGCCAACTCCCCGAATACGAGCAGTACTTC	CASSQLPEYEQYF
TRBV7-9	TRBD2	.	TRBJ2-1	TGTGCCAGCAGCTCCCATAGCGGGCGGCGCTCCTACAATGAGCAGTTCTTC	CASSSHSGRRSYNEQFF
TRBV20-1	TRBD1	.	TRBJ2-3	TGCAGTGCTTCTAAAGACAGGGGAATGGATACGCAGTATTTT	CSASKDRGMDTQYF
TRBV27	.	few	TRBJ2-6	TGTGCCAGCAGTTTAGCCGGACCCCTGGGGGCCAACGTCCTGACTTTC	CASSLAGPLGANVLTF
TRBV7-9	.	.	TRBJ2-7	TGTGCCAGCAGGGGGGGGACAGATCTCTACGAGCAGTACTTC	CASRGGTDLYEQYF
TRBV6-5	TRBD1	.	TRBJ2-3	TGTGCCAGCAGCTACTCATCCGACAGGGGGTACTCAGATACGCAGTATTTT	CASSYSSDRGYSDTQYF
TRBV6-1	TRBD2	once	TRBJ2-1	TGTGCCAGCATCGATAGCGGGGGGTTAAATGAGCAGTTCTTC	CASIDSGGLNEQFF
TRBV6-6	TRBD2	few	TRBJ2-3	TGTGCCAGCAGGGGGGACAGAGGAGCGGGGGGGGAGTATTTT	CASRGDRGAGGEYF
TRBV20-1	TRBD2	.	TRBJ2-7	TGCAGTGCCTTCCTCGGAGGAGGGACTATGTTTTCCTACGAGCAGTACTTC	CSAFLGGGTMFSYEQYF
TRBV27	.	.	TRBJ2-4	TGTGCCAGCAGTTTATCGGGGGGCGGGAACATTCAGTACTTC	CASSLSGGGNIQYF
TRBV27	.	.	TRBJ1-5	TGTGCCAGCAGTTTTAGTTTCACCCGCAATCAGCCCCAGCATTTT	CASSFSFTRNQPQHF
TRBV3-1	.	few	TRBJ2-5	TGTGCCAGCAGCCTGAACGGCGGGGAGCAGTACTTC	CASSLNGGEQYF
TRBV12-3/TRBV12-4	.	.	TRBJ2-2	TGTGCCATCACCAAAACCTCAGGGTGGGGGACGAGTGAGCTGTTTTTT	CAITKTSGWGTSELFF